The source of this T cell receptor (beta chain) is a study of blood T cell repertoires in COVID-19. Study-wide background: Acute and convalescent COVID-19 specimens originated in the United States, Italy and Spain. The analysed material was cDNA or gDNA that came from T cells, B-cell-depleted T cells, or PBMCs.

The CDR3 sequence is 15 residues long. CDR1 and CDR2 (germline): MGHRA, YSYEKL. Trimming removed 1 base from V and 3 bases from J, with 12 bases in between. As processed by the authors: Reference gene primer amplification yielded estimated nucleated cell counts. This table comes from immunoSEQ multiplex PCR, and its TCRdb copy is limited to in-frame clones, with some not included. The DNA was the basis for D and trimming; V, J and clone size are from that table. The top ten clones hold roughly an eighth of a sample with about 130,000 clones, approximately 84% of them seen once. This clone has just a few counts.

This clonotype originated in a woman aged 55-70 years with acute or convalescent COVID-19. Sequencing was done on a sample of peripheral blood. The chain combines TRBV4-1 with TRBJ1-1; D is possibly TRBD1 (6 bases). CDR3 in amino acids: CASSQGAGVDTEAFF. The CDR3, as DNA: TGCGCCAGCAGCCAAGGGGCAGGGGTTGACACTGAAGCTTTCTTT.